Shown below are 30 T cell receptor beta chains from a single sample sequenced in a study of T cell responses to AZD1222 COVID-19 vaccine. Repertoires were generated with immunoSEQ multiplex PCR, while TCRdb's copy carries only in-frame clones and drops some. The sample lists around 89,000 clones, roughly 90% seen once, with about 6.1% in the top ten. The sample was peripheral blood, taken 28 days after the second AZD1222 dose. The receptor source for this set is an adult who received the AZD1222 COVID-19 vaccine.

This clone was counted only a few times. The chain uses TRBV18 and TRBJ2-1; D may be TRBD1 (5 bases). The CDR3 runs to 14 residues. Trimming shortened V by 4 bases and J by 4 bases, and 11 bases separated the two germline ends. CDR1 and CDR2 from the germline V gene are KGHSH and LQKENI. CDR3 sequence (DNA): TGTGCCAGCTCACTCAACAGGAAATACAATGAGCAGTTCTTC. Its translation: CASSLNRKYNEQFF. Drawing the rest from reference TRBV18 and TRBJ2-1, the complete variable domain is NAGVMQNPRHLVRRRGQEARLRCSPMKGHSHVYWYRQLPEEGLKFMVYLQKENIIDESGMPKERFSAEFPKEGPSILRIQQVVRGDSAAYFCASSLNRKYNEQFFGPGTRLTVL.

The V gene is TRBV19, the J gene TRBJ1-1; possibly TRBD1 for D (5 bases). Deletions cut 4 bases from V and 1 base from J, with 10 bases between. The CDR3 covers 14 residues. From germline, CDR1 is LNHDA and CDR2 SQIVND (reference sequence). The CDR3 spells CASSTTQENTEAFF. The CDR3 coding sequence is TGTGCCAGTAGTACAACACAGGAGAACACTGAAGCTTTCTTT.

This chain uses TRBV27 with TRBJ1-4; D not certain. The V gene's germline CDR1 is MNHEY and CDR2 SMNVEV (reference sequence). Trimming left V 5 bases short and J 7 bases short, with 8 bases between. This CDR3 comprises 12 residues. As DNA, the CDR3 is TGTGCCAGCAGTCCCCGGGGTGAAAAACTGTTTTTT. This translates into CASSPRGEKLFF.

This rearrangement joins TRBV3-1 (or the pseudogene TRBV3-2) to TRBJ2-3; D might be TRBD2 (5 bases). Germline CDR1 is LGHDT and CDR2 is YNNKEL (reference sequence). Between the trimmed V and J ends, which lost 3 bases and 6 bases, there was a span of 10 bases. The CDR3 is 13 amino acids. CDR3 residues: CASSHRTGDTQYF. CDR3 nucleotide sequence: TGTGCCAGCAGCCACCGGACGGGGGATACGCAGTATTTT.

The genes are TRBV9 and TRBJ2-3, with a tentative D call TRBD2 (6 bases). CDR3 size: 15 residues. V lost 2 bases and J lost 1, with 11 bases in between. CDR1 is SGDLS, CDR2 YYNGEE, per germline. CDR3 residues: CASSVRGTGTDTQYF. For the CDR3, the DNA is TGTGCCAGCAGCGTTCGGGGGACGGGCACAGATACGCAGTATTTT.

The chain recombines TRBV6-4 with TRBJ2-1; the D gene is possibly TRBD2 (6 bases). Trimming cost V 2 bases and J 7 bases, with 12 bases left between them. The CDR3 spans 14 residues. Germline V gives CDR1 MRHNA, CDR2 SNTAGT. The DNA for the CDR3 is TGTGCCAGCAGTGACCTTTCCGGGACTAATGAGCAGTTCTTC. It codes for CASSDLSGTNEQFF.

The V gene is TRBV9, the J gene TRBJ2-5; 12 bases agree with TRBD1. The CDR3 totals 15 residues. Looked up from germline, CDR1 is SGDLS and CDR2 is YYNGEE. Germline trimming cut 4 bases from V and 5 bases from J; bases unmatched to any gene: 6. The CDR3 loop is CASSKGQGAAETQYF. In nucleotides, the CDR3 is TGTGCCAGCAGCAAGGGACAGGGGGCTGCCGAGACCCAGTACTTC.

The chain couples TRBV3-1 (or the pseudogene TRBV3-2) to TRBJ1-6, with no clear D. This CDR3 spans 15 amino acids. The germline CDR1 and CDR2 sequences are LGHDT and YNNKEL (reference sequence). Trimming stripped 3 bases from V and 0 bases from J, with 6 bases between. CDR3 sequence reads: CASSQESSYNSPLHF. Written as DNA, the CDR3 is TGTGCCAGCAGCCAGGAAAGCTCCTATAATTCACCCCTCCACTTT.

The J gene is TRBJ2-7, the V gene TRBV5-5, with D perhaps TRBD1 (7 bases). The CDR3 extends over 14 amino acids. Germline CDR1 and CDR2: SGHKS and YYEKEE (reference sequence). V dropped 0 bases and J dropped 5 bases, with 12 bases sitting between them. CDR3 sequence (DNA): TGTGCCAGCAGCTTGGCCAGGGGGGCCGACGAGCAGTACTTC. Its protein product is CASSLARGADEQYF.

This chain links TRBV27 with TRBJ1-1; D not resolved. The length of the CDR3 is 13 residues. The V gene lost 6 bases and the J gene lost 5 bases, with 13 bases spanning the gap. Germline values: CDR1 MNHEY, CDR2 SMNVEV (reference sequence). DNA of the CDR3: TGTGCCAGCAGCTATACACGAGTGACTGAAGCTTTCTTT. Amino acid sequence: CASSYTRVTEAFF.

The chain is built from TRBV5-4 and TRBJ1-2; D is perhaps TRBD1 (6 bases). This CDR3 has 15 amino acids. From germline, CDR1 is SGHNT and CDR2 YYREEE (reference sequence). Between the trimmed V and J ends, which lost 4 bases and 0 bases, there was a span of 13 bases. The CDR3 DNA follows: TGTGCCAGCAGCCGCCCAGGGACACCTAACTATGGCTACACCTTC. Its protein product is CASSRPGTPNYGYTF.

The CDR3 sequence is CAISDVGTGPQETQYF. The DNA of the CDR3 is TGTGCCATCAGTGACGTCGGGACAGGCCCCCAAGAGACCCAGTACTTC. The chain carries TRBV10-3 and TRBJ2-5; TRBD1 aligns across 8 bases. CDR3 length equals 16 residues. Germline V gives CDR1 ENHRY, CDR2 SYGVKD. V gave up 3 bases and J gave up 1 base; unmatched junction bases: 7.

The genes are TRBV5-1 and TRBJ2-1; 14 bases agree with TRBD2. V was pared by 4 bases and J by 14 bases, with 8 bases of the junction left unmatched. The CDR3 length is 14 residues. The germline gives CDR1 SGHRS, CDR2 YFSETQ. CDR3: CASSPEGLAGEKFF. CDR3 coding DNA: TGCGCCAGCAGCCCGGAGGGACTAGCGGGGGAGAAGTTCTTC. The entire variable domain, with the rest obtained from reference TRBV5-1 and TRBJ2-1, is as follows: KAGVTQTPRYLIKTRGQQVTLSCSPISGHRSVSWYQQTPGQGLQFLFEYFSETQRNKGNFPGRFSGRQFSNSRSEMNVSTLELGDSALYLCASSPEGLAGEKFFGPGTRLTVL.

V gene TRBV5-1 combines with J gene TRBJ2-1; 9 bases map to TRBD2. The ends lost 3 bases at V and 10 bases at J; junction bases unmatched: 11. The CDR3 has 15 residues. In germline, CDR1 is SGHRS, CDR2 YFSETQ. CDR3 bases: TGCGCCAGCAGCTCTAGCGGGGCGGACCGTTCAGAGCAGTTCTTC. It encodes CASSSSGADRSEQFF.

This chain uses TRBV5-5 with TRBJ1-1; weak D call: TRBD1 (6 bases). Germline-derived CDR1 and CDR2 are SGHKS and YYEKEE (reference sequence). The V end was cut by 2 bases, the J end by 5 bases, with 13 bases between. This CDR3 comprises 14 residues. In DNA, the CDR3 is TGTGCCAGCAGCTTTCAGGGAGGGGGGACTGAAGCTTTCTTT. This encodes CASSFQGGGTEAFF.

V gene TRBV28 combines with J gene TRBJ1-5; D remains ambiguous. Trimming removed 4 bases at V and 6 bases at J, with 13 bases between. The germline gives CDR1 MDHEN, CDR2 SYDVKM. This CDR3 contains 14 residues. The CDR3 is CASSYDSAGQPQHF. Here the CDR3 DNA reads TGTGCCAGCAGTTACGACTCGGCGGGTCAGCCCCAGCATTTT.

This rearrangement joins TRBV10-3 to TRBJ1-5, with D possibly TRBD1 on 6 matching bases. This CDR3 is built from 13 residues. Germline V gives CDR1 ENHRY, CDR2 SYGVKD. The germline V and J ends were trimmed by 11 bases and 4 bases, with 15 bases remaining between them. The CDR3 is CAASGTTNQPQHF. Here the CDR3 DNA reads TGTGCCGCTTCCGGGACAACAAATCAGCCCCAGCATTTT.

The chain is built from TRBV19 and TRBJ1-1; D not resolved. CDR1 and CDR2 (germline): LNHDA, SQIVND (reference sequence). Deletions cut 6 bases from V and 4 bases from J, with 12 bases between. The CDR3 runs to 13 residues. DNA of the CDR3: TGTGCCAGTAGGCTGACGGTTGGCACTGAAGCTTTCTTT. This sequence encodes CASRLTVGTEAFF.

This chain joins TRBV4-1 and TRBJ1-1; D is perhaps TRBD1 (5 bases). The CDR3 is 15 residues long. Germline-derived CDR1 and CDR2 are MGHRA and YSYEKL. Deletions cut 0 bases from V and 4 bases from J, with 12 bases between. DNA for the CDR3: TGCGCCAGCAGCCAAGATTGGGCAGGGACCACTGAAGCTTTCTTT. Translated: CASSQDWAGTTEAFF.

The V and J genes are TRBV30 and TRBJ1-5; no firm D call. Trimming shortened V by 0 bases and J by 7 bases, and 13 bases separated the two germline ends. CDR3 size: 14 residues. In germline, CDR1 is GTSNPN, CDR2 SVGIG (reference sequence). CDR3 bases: TGTGCCTGGAGTGTACAAGGGCCTCGACAGCCCCAGCATTTT. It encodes CAWSVQGPRQPQHF.

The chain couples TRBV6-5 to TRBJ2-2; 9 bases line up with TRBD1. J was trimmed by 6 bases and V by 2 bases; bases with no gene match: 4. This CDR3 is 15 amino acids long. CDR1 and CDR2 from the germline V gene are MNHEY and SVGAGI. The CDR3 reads CASSYGTGWSGELFF. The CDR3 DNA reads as TGTGCCAGCAGTTACGGGACAGGGTGGTCCGGGGAGCTGTTTTTT.

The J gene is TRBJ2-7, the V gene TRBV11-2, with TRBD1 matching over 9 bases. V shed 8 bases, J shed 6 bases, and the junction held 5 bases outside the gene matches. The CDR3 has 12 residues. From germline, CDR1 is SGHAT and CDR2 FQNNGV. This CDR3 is CASGTGYSEQYF. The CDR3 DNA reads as TGTGCCAGCGGGACAGGGTACTCCGAGCAGTACTTC.

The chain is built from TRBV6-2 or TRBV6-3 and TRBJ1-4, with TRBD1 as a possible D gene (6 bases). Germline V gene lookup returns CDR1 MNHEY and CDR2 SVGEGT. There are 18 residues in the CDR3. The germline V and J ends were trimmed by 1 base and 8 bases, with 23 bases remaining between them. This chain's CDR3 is CASSYFRGAVGGDEKLFF. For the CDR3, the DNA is TGTGCCAGCAGTTACTTTCGGGGGGCAGTAGGAGGAGACGAAAAACTGTTTTTT.

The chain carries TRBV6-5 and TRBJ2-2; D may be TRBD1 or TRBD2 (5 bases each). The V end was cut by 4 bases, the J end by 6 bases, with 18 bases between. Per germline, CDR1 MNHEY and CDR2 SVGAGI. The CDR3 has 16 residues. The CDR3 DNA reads TGTGCCAGCAGTTTGGACGGGATAACACAGGCCGGGGAGCTGTTTTTT. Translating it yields CASSLDGITQAGELFF.

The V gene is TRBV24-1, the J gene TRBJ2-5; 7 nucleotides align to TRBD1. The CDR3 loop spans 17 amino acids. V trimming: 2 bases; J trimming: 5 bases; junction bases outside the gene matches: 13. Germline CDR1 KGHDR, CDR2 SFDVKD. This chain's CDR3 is CATSDSAPGQRVETQYF. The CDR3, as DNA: TGTGCCACCAGTGATTCTGCCCCGGGACAGAGGGTCGAGACCCAGTACTTC.

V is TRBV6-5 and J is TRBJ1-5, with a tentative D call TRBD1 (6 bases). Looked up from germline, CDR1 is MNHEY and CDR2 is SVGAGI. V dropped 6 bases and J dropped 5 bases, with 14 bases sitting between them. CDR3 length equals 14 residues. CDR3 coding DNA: TGTGCCAGCAGGGGGTGGGGGGGCGATCAGCCCCAGCATTTT. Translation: CASRGWGGDQPQHF.

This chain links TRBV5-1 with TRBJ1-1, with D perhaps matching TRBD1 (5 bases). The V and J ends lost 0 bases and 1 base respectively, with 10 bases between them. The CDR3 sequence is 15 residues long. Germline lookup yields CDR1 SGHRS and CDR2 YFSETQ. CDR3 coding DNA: TGCGCCAGCAGCTTGGCGGGGCCCAGGAACACTGAAGCTTTCTTT. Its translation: CASSLAGPRNTEAFF. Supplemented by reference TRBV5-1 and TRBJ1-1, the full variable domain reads KAGVTQTPRYLIKTRGQQVTLSCSPISGHRSVSWYQQTPGQGLQFLFEYFSETQRNKGNFPGRFSGRQFSNSRSEMNVSTLELGDSALYLCASSLAGPRNTEAFFGQGTRLTVV.

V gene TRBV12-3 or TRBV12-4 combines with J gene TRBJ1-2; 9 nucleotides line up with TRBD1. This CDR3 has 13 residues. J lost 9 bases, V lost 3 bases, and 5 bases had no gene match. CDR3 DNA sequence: TGTGCCAGCAGTTTCAGGACAGGGGATCGCTACACCTTC. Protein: CASSFRTGDRYTF.

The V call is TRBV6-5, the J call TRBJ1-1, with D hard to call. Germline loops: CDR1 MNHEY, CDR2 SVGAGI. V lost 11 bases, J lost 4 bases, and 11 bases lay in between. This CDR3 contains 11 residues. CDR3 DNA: TGTGCCTGGGGTTTGCGCACTGAAGCTTTCTTT. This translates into CAWGLRTEAFF.

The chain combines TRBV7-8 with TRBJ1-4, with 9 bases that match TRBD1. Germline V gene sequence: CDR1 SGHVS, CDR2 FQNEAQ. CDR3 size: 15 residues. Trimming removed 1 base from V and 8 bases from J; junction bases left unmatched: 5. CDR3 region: CASSLEGTGREKLFF. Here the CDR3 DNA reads TGTGCCAGCAGCTTAGAGGGGACAGGGAGGGAAAAACTGTTTTTT.